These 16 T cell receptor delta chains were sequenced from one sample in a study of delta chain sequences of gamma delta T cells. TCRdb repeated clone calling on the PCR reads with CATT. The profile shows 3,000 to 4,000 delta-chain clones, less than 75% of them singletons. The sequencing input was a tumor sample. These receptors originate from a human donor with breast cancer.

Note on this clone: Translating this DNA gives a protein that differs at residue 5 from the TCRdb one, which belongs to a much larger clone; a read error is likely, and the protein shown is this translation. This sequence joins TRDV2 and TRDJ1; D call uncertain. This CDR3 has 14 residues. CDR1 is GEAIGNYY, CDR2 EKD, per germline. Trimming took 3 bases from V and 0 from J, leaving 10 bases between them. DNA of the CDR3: TGTGCCTGTGACTACGTTGACCACACCGATAAACTCATCTTT. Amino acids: CACDYVDHTDKLIF.

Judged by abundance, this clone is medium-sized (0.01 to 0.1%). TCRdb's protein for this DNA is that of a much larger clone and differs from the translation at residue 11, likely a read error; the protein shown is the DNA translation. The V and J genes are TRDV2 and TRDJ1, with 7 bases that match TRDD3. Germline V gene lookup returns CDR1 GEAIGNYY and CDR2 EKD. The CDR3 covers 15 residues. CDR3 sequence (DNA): TGTGCCTGTGACCCAGTGGGGGAGGACACCGAAAAACTCATCTTT. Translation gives CACDPVGEDTEKLIF.

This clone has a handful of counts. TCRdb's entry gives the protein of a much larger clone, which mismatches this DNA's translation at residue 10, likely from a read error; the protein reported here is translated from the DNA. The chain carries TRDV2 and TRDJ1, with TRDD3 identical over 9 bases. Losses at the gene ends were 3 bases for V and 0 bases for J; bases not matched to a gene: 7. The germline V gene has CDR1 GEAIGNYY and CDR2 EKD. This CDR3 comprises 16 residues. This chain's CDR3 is CACDAILGEHTDKLIF. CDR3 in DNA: TGTGCCTGTGACGCAATACTGGGGGAACACACCGATAAACTCATCTTT.

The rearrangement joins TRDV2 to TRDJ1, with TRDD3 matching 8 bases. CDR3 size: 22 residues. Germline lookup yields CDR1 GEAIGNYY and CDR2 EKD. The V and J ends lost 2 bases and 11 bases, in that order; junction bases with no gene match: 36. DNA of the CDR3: TGTGCCTGTGACATTGTTGGTTCTGGGGGACTCTGTCGTCCACGCGACACCGTTAATCTCATCTTT. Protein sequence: CACDIVGSGGLCRPRDTVNLIF.

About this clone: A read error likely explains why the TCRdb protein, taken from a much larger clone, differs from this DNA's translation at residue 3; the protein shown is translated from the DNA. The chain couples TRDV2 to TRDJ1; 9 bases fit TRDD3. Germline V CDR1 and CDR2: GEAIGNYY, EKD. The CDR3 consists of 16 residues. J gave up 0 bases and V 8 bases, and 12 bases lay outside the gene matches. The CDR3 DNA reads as TGTGCCTTTGATCCACTGGGGGACCCGTACACCGATAAACTCATCTTT. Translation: CAFDPLGDPYTDKLIF.

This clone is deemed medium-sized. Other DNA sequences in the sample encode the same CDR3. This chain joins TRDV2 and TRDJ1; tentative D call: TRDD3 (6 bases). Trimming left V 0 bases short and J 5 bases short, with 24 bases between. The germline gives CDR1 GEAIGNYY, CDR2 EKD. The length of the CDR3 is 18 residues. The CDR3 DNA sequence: TGTGCCTGTGACACCGTGCATTTTGGGGGCCTACTATCAGATAAACTCATCTTT. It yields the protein CACDTVHFGGLLSDKLIF.

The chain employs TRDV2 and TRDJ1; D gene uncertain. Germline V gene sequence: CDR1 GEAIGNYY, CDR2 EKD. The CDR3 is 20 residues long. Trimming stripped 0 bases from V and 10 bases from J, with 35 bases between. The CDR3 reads CACDTVSREEDRHYTYGLIF. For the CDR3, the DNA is TGTGCCTGTGACACCGTGTCAAGGGAGGAGGACCGTCATTACACCTATGGACTCATCTTT.

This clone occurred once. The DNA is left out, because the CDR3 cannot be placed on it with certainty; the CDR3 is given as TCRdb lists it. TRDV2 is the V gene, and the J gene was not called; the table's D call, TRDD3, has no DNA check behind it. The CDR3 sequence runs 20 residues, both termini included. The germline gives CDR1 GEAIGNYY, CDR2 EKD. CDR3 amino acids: CACDTVRPIGEKLIFDKLTF.

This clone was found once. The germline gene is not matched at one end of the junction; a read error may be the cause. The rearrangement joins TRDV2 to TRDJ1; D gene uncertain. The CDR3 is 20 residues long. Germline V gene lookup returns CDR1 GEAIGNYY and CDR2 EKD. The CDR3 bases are TGTTCCTGTGTCCTCGTGTCAAGTGCTGGTGGCCGACCTTACACCGTTAACTTCATCTTT. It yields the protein CSCVLVSSAGGRPYTVNFIF.

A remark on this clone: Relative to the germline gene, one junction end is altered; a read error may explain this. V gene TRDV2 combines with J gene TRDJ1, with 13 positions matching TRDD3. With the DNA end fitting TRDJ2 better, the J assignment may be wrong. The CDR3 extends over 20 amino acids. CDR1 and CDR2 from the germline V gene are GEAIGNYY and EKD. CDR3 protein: CSCYSLLGDTTPFGTDKLFF. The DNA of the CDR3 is TGTTCCTGTTACTCCCTACTGGGGGATACGACTCCGTTTGGAACCGATAAACTCTTCTTT.

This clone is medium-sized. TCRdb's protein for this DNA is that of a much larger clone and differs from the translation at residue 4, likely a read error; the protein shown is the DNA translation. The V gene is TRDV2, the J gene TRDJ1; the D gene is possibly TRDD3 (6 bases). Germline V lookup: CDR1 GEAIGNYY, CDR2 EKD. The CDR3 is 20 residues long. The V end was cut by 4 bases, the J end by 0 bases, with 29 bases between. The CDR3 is CACETVSREGDRPYTDKLIF. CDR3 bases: TGTGCCTGTGAAACCGTGTCAAGGGAGGGGGACCGACCTTACACCGATAAACTCATCTTT.

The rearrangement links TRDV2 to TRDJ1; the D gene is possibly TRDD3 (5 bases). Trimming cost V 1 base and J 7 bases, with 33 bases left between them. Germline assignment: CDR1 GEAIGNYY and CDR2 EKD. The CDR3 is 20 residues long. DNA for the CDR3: TGTGCCTGTGACACTTTGTCCTGGGCGTGTGACCGACCTTACTCCGCTAAACTCATCTTT. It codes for CACDTLSWACDRPYSAKLIF.

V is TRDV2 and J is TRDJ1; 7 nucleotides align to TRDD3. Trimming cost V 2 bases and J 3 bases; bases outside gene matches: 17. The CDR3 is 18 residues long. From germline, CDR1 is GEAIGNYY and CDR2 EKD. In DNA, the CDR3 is TGTGCCTGTGACATACTGGGGCAGGCCGATAAGCATTCCGATAAACTCATCTTT. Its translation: CACDILGQADKHSDKLIF.

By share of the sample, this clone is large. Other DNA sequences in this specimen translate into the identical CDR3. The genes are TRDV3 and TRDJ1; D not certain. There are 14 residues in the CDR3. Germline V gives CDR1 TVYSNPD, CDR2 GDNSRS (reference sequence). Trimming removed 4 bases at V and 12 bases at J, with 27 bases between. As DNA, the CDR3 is TGTGCCTGCCGTACCCCTGAGATCGAAGGGAGGGTCATCTTT. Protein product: CACRTPEIEGRVIF.

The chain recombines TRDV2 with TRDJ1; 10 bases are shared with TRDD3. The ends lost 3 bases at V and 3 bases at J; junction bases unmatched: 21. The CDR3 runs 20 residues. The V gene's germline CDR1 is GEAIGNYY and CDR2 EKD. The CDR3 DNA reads TGTGCCTGTGACCCATTGGTCCCTGAGCTGGGGGATAAGGGCCCCGATAAACTCATCTTT. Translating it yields CACDPLVPELGDKGPDKLIF.

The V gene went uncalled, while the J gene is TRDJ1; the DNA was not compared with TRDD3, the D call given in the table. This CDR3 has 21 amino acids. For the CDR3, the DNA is TGCTCTGGTTATACCACCGTGACAAGGGAGGGGGACCGACCTTACACCGATAAACTCATCTTT. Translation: CSGYTTVTREGDRPYTDKLIF.